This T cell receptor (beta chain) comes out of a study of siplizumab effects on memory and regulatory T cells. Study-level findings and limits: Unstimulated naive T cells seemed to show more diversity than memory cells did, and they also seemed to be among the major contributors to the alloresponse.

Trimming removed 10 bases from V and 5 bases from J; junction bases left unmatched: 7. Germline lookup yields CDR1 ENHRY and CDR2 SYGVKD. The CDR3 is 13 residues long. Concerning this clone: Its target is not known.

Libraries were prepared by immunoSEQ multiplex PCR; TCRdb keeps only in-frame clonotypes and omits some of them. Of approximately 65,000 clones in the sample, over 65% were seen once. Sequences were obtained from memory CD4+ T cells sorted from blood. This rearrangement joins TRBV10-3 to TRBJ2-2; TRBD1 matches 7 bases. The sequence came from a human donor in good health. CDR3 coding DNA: TGTGCCAGCCGGGACAGAGAGACCGGGGAGCTGTTTTTT. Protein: CASRDRETGELFF.